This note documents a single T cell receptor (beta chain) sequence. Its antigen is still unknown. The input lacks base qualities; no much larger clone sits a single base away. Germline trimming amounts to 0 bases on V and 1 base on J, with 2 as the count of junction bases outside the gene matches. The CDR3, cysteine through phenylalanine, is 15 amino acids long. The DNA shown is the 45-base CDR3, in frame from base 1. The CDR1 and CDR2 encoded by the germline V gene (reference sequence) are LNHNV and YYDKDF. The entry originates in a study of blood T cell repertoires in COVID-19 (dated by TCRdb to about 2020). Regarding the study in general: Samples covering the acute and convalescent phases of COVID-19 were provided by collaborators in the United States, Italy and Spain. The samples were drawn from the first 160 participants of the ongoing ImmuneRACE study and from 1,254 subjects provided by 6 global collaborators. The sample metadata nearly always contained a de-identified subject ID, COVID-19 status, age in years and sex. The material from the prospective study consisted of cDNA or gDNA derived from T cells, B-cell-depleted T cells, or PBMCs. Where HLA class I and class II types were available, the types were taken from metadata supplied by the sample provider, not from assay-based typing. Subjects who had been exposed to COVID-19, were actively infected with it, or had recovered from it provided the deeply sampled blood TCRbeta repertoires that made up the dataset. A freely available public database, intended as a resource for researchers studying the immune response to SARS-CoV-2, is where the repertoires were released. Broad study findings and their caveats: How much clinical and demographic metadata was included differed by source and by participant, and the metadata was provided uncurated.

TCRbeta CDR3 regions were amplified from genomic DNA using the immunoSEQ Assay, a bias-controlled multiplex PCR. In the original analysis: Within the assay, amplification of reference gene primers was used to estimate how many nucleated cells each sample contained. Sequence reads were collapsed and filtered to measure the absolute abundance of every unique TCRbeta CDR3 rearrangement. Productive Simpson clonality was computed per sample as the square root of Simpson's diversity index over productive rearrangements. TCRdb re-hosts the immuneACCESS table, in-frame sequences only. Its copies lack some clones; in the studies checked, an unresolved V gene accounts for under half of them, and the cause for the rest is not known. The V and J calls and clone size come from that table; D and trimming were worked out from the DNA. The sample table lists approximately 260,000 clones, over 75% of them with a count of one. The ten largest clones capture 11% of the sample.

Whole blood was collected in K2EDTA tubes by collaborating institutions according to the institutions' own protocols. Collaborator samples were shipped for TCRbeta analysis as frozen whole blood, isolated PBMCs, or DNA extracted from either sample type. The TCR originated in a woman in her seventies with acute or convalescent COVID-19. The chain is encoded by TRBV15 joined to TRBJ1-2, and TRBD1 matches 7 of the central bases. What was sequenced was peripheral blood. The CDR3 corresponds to CATSREGTVNYGYTF. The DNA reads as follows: TGTGCCACCAGCAGAGAAGGGACAGTTAACTATGGCTACACCTTC.